This T cell receptor beta chain stems from a study of T-cell reconstitution after alpha-beta-depleted transplantation in children. In germline, CDR1 is DFQATT, CDR2 SNEGSKA (reference sequence). This CDR3 comprises 12 residues. Construction of the TCRbeta library involved unique molecular identifiers. TCRdb recomputed calls from the PCR reads with MiXCR, one row per CDR3 protein. The sample includes 200,000 to 250,000 distinct CDR3 sequences, approximately 9% of them seen just once. This clonotype was counted many times. This chain uses TRBV20-1 with TRBJ1-1, with D maybe TRBD1 (5 bases). This TCR came from a human donor who donated a stem cell graft to a child with acute lymphoblastic leukemia. The sequenced sample was PBMCs from the stem cell graft donor, obtained from the stem cell graft. In DNA, the CDR3 is TGCAGGACCAACCGGGGGGACACTGAAGCTTTCTTT. Its translation is CRTNRGDTEAFF.